This T cell receptor beta chain was recorded in a study of beta chain features in type 1 diabetes. The study, taken as a whole, reports: More deletions and fewer insertions at VDJ junctions were found in patients with type 1 diabetes.

Expressed TCRB transcripts were sequenced, since all the RNA that had been isolated was reverse transcribed. The assay was immunoSEQ multiplex PCR, and TCRdb's table has in-frame clones only and misses some. Seen here are 300,000 to 350,000 clones, around 13% observed once, and the top ten hold more than 6.5%. Germline V CDR1 and CDR2: SGHTA, FQGTGA. This CDR3 spans 13 amino acids. The V gene end was trimmed by 2 bases and the J gene end by 9 bases; junction bases not matched to a gene: 2. Many counts were recorded for this clone. What it binds is not known. Donors underwent one heparinised blood draw, 95 to 150 mL on average.

The sequence derives from a man aged 25-45 years in good health. The chain combines TRBV7-3 with TRBJ2-1; 9 bases align to TRBD2. The sequencing sample was made of central memory CD4+ T cells from blood. This CDR3 is CASSLLAGSEQFF. Written as DNA, the CDR3 is TGTGCCAGCAGCTTACTAGCGGGATCTGAGCAGTTCTTC.